Below are 29 T cell receptor beta chains sequenced from a single sample in a study of shared clonotypes between healthy human individuals (dated by TCRdb to about 2020). The library was prepared using the immunoSEQ multiplex PCR assay. TCRdb limited this immuneACCESS table to in-frame rearrangements with V and J called. A share of clones is missing; checked studies link under half to unresolved V genes, and the rest is unexplained. Recorded for this sample are about 2.4 million clones; roughly 93% of them occurred a single time. The ten largest make up approximately 0.36% of the sample. Sequenced input: naive CD4+ T cells from PBMCs. This sample's cell subset or site label indicates: CD45RA+ positively selected. The receptor set was obtained from a man younger than 35 in good health. Some clones in this sample may be carry-over from other donors' samples.

The genes are TRBV5-1 and TRBJ2-5, with D possibly matching TRBD2 (5 bases). CDR3 length: 15 residues. CDR1 SGHRS and CDR2 YFSETQ come from the germline V gene. Trimming took off 0 bases at V and 2 bases at J, with 11 bases between the two ends. The CDR3 DNA is TGCGCCAGCAGCTTGGGGCTGAGCGGACAAGAGACCCAGTACTTC. It translates to CASSLGLSGQETQYF. Variable domain in full (rest from reference TRBV5-1 and TRBJ2-5): KAGVTQTPRYLIKTRGQQVTLSCSPISGHRSVSWYQQTPGQGLQFLFEYFSETQRNKGNFPGRFSGRQFSNSRSEMNVSTLELGDSALYLCASSLGLSGQETQYFGPGTRLLVL.

The rearrangement uses TRBV7-6 and TRBJ2-6, with a weak D call TRBD1 (6 bases). CDR1 and CDR2 (germline): SGHVS, FNYEAQ. The CDR3 is 15 residues long. Trimming removed 5 bases from V and 0 bases from J, with 8 bases in between. CDR3 in DNA: TGTGCCAGCAGCCCCAGGGGCTCTGGGGCCAACGTCCTGACTTTC. It is translated as CASSPRGSGANVLTF.

The chain links TRBV7-9 to TRBJ1-3; 7 bases are a match to TRBD1. The J segment lost 8 bases and the V segment lost 5 bases, leaving 15 bases of the junction unmatched. This CDR3 comprises 16 residues. CDR1 and CDR2 from the germline V gene are SEHNR and FQNEAQ (reference sequence). Here the CDR3 DNA reads TGTGCCAGCAGCCCCAGGGGGTCAGGGCGCTTGGACACCATATATTTT. Encoded protein: CASSPRGSGRLDTIYF.

V gene TRBV29-1 combines with J gene TRBJ1-2, with D uncertain. Trimming left V 7 bases short and J 4 bases short, with 13 bases between. Germline loops: CDR1 SQVTM, CDR2 ANQGSEA. CDR3 length: 12 residues. The CDR3 loop reads CSALWGFYGYTF. CDR3 DNA sequence: TGCAGCGCCCTCTGGGGATTCTATGGCTACACCTTC.

This chain joins TRBV6-5 and TRBJ2-1; no clear D gene. The length of the CDR3 is 14 residues. CDR1 is MNHEY and CDR2 is SVGAGI in the germline V gene. V was cut by 6 bases and J by 0 bases, with 9 bases left in between. CDR3 amino acids: CASSDARSYNEQFF. DNA for the CDR3: TGTGCCAGCAGCGACGCCCGCTCCTACAATGAGCAGTTCTTC.

The rearrangement joins TRBV5-5 to TRBJ1-1, with D uncertain. Germline V CDR1 and CDR2: SGHKS, YYEKEE (reference sequence). The V end lost 2 bases, the J end lost 1 base, and 9 bases lay between the germline ends. CDR3 length equals 14 residues. The CDR3 loop is CASSLGWANTEAFF. Here the CDR3 DNA reads TGTGCCAGCAGCTTAGGGTGGGCGAACACTGAAGCTTTCTTT.

The sample holds one count of this clone. The V gene is TRBV5-1, the J gene TRBJ2-1; perhaps TRBD2 as D (7 bases). This CDR3 has 15 amino acids. Germline V lookup: CDR1 SGHRS, CDR2 YFSETQ. Trimming took 6 bases from V and 8 from J, leaving 21 bases between them. CDR3 sequence: CASTRTGGRFDEQFF. The DNA for the CDR3 is TGCGCCAGCACCCGAACGGGGGGCAGGTTCGATGAGCAGTTCTTC.

The gene calls are TRBV9 and TRBJ2-5; TRBD1 or TRBD2 may be the D gene (5 bases each). Trimming removed 8 bases at V and 4 bases at J, with 21 bases between. There are 15 residues in the CDR3. CDR1 SGDLS and CDR2 YYNGEE come from the germline V gene. DNA for the CDR3: TGTGCCAGTAACCCCGGGGCGTTGGGTTTAGAGACCCAGTACTTC. Residues: CASNPGALGLETQYF.

V gene TRBV4-2 combines with J gene TRBJ1-4, with 11 positions matching TRBD1. This CDR3 is 16 amino acids long. Unmatched junction bases numbered 2, after V lost 4 bases and J lost 1 base. Germline V gene data show CDR1 as LGHNA and CDR2 as YNFKEQ. The CDR3 DNA reads TGTGCCAGCAGCCCGGACAGGGGGCGAACTAATGAAAAACTGTTTTTT. It yields the protein CASSPDRGRTNEKLFF.

The chain joins TRBV27 to TRBJ2-3; D is possibly TRBD1 or TRBD2 (6 bases each). Germline lookup yields CDR1 MNHEY and CDR2 SMNVEV (reference sequence). Trimming removed 2 bases from V and 8 bases from J, with 8 bases in between. CDR3 length: 12 residues. The chain's CDR3 is CASSLKGGTQYF. The CDR3 DNA reads TGTGCCAGCAGTTTAAAGGGGGGTACGCAGTATTTT.

The rearrangement links TRBV5-1 to TRBJ1-1, with unresolved D. V lost 6 bases, J lost 6 bases, and 15 bases lay in between. Per germline, CDR1 SGHRS and CDR2 YFSETQ. CDR3 size: 13 residues. The CDR3 bases are TGCGCCAGCACCCTCGCGTCAAAGGCTGAAGCTTTCTTT. Residues: CASTLASKAEAFF.

The chain joins TRBV2 to TRBJ2-1; 7 bases are shared with TRBD1. Trimming removed 1 base from V and 9 bases from J; junction bases left unmatched: 6. Per germline, CDR1 SNHLY and CDR2 FYNNEI. The CDR3 length is 14 residues. CDR3 sequence (DNA): TGTGCCAGCAGTGAAGTTTACAGGGGCATTGAGCAGTTCTTC. It codes for CASSEVYRGIEQFF.

The rearrangement joins TRBV2 to TRBJ1-1, with 10 bases fitting TRBD1. CDR3 length: 15 amino acids. Germline V lookup: CDR1 SNHLY, CDR2 FYNNEI. V dropped 4 bases and J dropped 3; count of bases not matched to a gene: 5. CDR3 sequence reads: CASSVGQGTYTEAFF. The CDR3 DNA is TGTGCCAGCAGTGTGGGACAGGGGACTTACACTGAAGCTTTCTTT.

The chain couples TRBV6-5 to TRBJ2-7; 7 bases match TRBD1. The CDR3 totals 12 residues. V lost 8 bases to trimming and J lost 6 bases; unmatched junction nucleotides: 7. The V gene's germline CDR1 is MNHEY and CDR2 SVGAGI. CDR3 nucleotide sequence: TGTGCCAGCTCGGGACAGTTTGGCGAGCAGTACTTC. Encoded protein: CASSGQFGEQYF.

The genes are TRBV5-1 and TRBJ2-6, with 10 positions matching TRBD1. Looked up from germline, CDR1 is SGHRS and CDR2 is YFSETQ. The CDR3 length is 16 residues. V was pared by 5 bases and J by 1 base, with 3 bases of the junction left unmatched. The CDR3, as DNA: TGCGCCAGCAGTTGGACAGGGGGATCTGGGGCCAACGTCCTGACTTTC. Residues: CASSWTGGSGANVLTF.

The V gene is TRBV5-4, the J gene TRBJ2-7, with 7 nucleotides matching TRBD1. The junction had 5 bases not matched to a gene; V was cut back by 3 bases and J by 2 bases. Germline CDR1 SGHNT, CDR2 YYREEE (reference sequence). The CDR3 has 14 amino acids. CDR3 nucleotides: TGTGCCAGCAGCTGGGAAACAGGGGCCTACGAGCAGTACTTC. Residues: CASSWETGAYEQYF.

The chain carries TRBV30 and TRBJ1-6; D is undetermined. With 0 bases removed from V and 9 bases from J, the gap between germline ends came to 12 bases. Germline V gene sequence: CDR1 GTSNPN, CDR2 SVGIG (reference sequence). CDR3 length equals 14 residues. The CDR3 nucleotides are TGTGCCTGGAGTGTACCAAGTAGAATTTCACCCCTCCACTTT. Translated, it gives CAWSVPSRISPLHF.

This sequence joins TRBV5-1 and TRBJ2-3, with TRBD2 matching 11 bases. Germline values: CDR1 SGHRS, CDR2 YFSETQ. The CDR3 has 16 residues. The trim removed 4 bases at V and 3 bases at J, leaving 7 bases unmatched. Here the CDR3 reads CASSPLAGGGTDTQYF. The CDR3 nucleotides read TGCGCCAGCAGCCCCTTAGCGGGAGGGGGTACAGATACGCAGTATTTT. Supplemented by reference TRBV5-1 and TRBJ2-3, the full variable domain reads KAGVTQTPRYLIKTRGQQVTLSCSPISGHRSVSWYQQTPGQGLQFLFEYFSETQRNKGNFPGRFSGRQFSNSRSEMNVSTLELGDSALYLCASSPLAGGGTDTQYFGPGTRLTVL.

The chain combines TRBV5-1 with TRBJ2-5, with 12 bases fitting TRBD2. The germline V gene has CDR1 SGHRS and CDR2 YFSETQ. The V and J ends lost 6 bases and 3 bases, in that order; junction bases with no gene match: 6. The CDR3 runs to 15 residues. The CDR3: CASTPSGRAEETQYF. As DNA, the CDR3 is TGCGCCAGCACTCCTAGCGGGAGGGCGGAAGAGACCCAGTACTTC.

The chain links TRBV5-1 to TRBJ2-3; 8 bases match TRBD2. This CDR3 spans 16 amino acids. Trimming at V came to 5 bases and at J to 9 bases, leaving 17 bases not matched to a gene. The germline CDR1 and CDR2 sequences are SGHRS and YFSETQ. The CDR3 DNA reads as TGCGCCAGCAGTGCCGCTCTAGCGGGCCTCCGGTGGACGCAGTATTTT. Amino acids: CASSAALAGLRWTQYF.

The rearrangement joins TRBV21-1 to TRBJ1-5. TRBV21-1 is described as a pseudogene. This CDR3 region has 13 residues. This CDR3 reads CASTLPPNQPQHF. DNA for the CDR3: TGTGCCAGCACCCTACCCCCCAATCAGCCCCAGCATTTT.

This chain connects TRBV10-3 to TRBJ2-7; D is possibly TRBD1 (6 bases). The CDR3 extends over 13 amino acids. Trimming took 8 bases from V and 6 from J, leaving 17 bases between them. Germline V gives CDR1 ENHRY, CDR2 SYGVKD. The CDR3 reads CAIQGRGELEQYF. The CDR3 DNA follows: TGTGCCATCCAGGGGCGAGGGGAGCTCGAGCAGTACTTC.

The rearrangement uses TRBV2 and TRBJ1-4; 12 bases are shared with TRBD1. This CDR3 comprises 14 residues. Looked up from germline, CDR1 is SNHLY and CDR2 is FYNNEI. Trimming took 4 bases from V and 8 from J; bases not matched to a gene: 2. The CDR3 region is CASSGDRGREKLFF. DNA for the CDR3: TGTGCCAGCAGTGGGGACAGGGGGCGAGAAAAACTGTTTTTT.

The genes are TRBV14 and TRBJ2-2; D unresolved. From germline, CDR1 is SGHDN and CDR2 FVKESK. Trimming removed 5 bases at V and 1 base at J, with 17 bases between. CDR3 length: 17 amino acids. The CDR3 bases are TGTGCCAGCAGCATGAGTGTGAGACACAGGAACACCGGGGAGCTGTTTTTT. It yields the protein CASSMSVRHRNTGELFF.

Written as DNA, the CDR3 is TGTGCCAGCATTTCCGTGGGGGCGATTGAAAAACTGTTTTTT. Translation: CASISVGAIEKLFF. This sequence joins TRBV6-1 and TRBJ1-4; TRBD1 might be the D (6 bases). The CDR3 is 14 amino acids. Trimming took off 7 bases at V and 7 bases at J, with 16 bases between the two ends. Germline CDR1 and CDR2: MNHNS and SASEGT.

The chain uses TRBV9 and TRBJ2-5; TRBD1 matches 7 bases. J gave up 3 bases and V 4 bases, and 9 bases lay outside the gene matches. This CDR3 comprises 15 residues. Germline V gives CDR1 SGDLS, CDR2 YYNGEE. The CDR3 spells CASSPLSTGEETQYF. In DNA, the CDR3 is TGTGCCAGCAGCCCCCTGAGCACAGGGGAAGAGACCCAGTACTTC. Filled out from reference TRBV9 and TRBJ2-5, the complete variable domain reads DSGVTQTPKHLITATGQRVTLRCSPRSGDLSVYWYQQSLDQGLQFLIQYYNGEERAKGNILERFSAQQFPDLHSELNLSSLELGDSALYFCASSPLSTGEETQYFGPGTRLLVL.

J is TRBJ2-7 and V is TRBV11-2; D unresolved. The CDR3 is 16 amino acids. Between the trimmed V and J ends, which lost 0 bases and 2 bases, there was a span of 14 bases. Germline CDR1 SGHAT, CDR2 FQNNGV. The CDR3 reads CASSLEVGKFTYEQYF. CDR3 nucleotides: TGTGCCAGCAGCTTAGAGGTCGGAAAGTTCACCTACGAGCAGTACTTC.

The J gene is TRBJ2-3, the V gene TRBV7-2; the D gene is possibly TRBD1 (5 bases). The CDR3 is 13 amino acids. Trimming left V 6 bases short and J 6 bases short, with 13 bases between. CDR1 and CDR2 from the germline V gene are SGHTA and FQGNSA. CDR3 DNA sequence: TGTGCCAGCAGTTCGCGAAGGGGTGATACGCAGTATTTT. Translated: CASSSRRGDTQYF.

V gene TRBV28 combines with J gene TRBJ2-7, with 12 bases identical to TRBD2. The CDR3 runs 15 residues. After removal of 7 bases from V and 6 bases from J, the junction contained 10 bases not matched to a gene. Looked up from germline, CDR1 is MDHEN and CDR2 is SYDVKM. The CDR3 DNA sequence: TGTGCCAGCACCCCCGGACTAGCGGGAATTACCGAGCAGTACTTC. Its protein is CASTPGLAGITEQYF.